These 28 T cell receptor beta chains share one sample of origin, sequenced in a study of cytomegalovirus exposure and HLA in healthy donors. PCR was performed using 60 Vbeta and 13 Jbeta primers. Some clones are missing from TCRdb's copy, which holds only in-frame ones; the method was immunoSEQ multiplex PCR. Among approximately 160,000 clones listed, about 80% were seen once. The sequenced sample consisted of PBMCs. Receptor source: a woman in her twenties or thirties in good health and CMV-seropositive.

This chain uses TRBV5-1 with TRBJ2-5; TRBD2 matches at 9 bases. V shed 3 bases, J shed 1 base, and the junction held 4 bases outside the gene matches. The germline V gene has CDR1 SGHRS and CDR2 YFSETQ. This CDR3 is built from 15 residues. The CDR3 nucleotides are TGCGCCAGCAGCTCCCTTAGCGGGAGCCAAGAGACCCAGTACTTC. It yields the protein CASSSLSGSQETQYF. Filled out from reference TRBV5-1 and TRBJ2-5, the complete variable domain reads KAGVTQTPRYLIKTRGQQVTLSCSPISGHRSVSWYQQTPGQGLQFLFEYFSETQRNKGNFPGRFSGRQFSNSRSEMNVSTLELGDSALYLCASSSLSGSQETQYFGPGTRLLVL.

The chain joins TRBV11-3 to TRBJ2-7; the match to TRBD2 covers 11 bases. CDR1 is SGHNT, CDR2 YENEEA, per germline. The CDR3 has 14 residues. V shed 8 bases, J shed 0 bases, and the junction held 3 bases outside the gene matches. CDR3 amino acids: CASGGLAASYEQYF. CDR3 DNA: TGTGCCAGCGGGGGACTAGCGGCCTCCTACGAGCAGTACTTC.

The chain carries TRBV7-7 and TRBJ2-1; 9 nucleotides align to TRBD2. V shed 2 bases, J shed 3 bases, and the junction held 5 bases outside the gene matches. The CDR3 is made up of 16 amino acids. Looked up from germline, CDR1 is SSHAT and CDR2 is FNYEAQ (reference sequence). The CDR3 DNA follows: TGTGCCAGCAGCTTATTAGCGGGAGTTAGCTACAATGAGCAGTTCTTC. Its protein is CASSLLAGVSYNEQFF.

The chain employs TRBV5-1 and TRBJ1-2; D not resolved. Germline CDR1 reads SGHRS; CDR2 reads YFSETQ. The CDR3 extends over 13 amino acids. V shed 0 bases and J shed 8 bases, with 11 bases lying between them. This CDR3 is CASSLGSGPGYTF. DNA for the CDR3: TGCGCCAGCAGCTTGGGAAGTGGGCCCGGCTACACCTTC. Using reference TRBV5-1 and TRBJ1-2 for the parts outside the CDR3, the full variable domain is KAGVTQTPRYLIKTRGQQVTLSCSPISGHRSVSWYQQTPGQGLQFLFEYFSETQRNKGNFPGRFSGRQFSNSRSEMNVSTLELGDSALYLCASSLGSGPGYTFGSGTRLTVV.

The chain recombines TRBV11-3 with TRBJ1-1; D is possibly TRBD1 (5 bases). The V gene lost 0 bases and the J gene lost 8 bases, with 22 bases spanning the gap. This CDR3 comprises 17 residues. In germline, CDR1 is SGHNT, CDR2 YENEEA. The CDR3 DNA is TGTGCCAGCAGCTTAGATTCTCTCCAGGGTCCTCGGGTGGAAGCTTTCTTT. Protein product: CASSLDSLQGPRVEAFF.

This chain connects TRBV25-1 to TRBJ2-5; 7 bases line up with TRBD2. Germline-derived CDR1 and CDR2 are MGHDK and SYGVNS. Trimming cost V 11 bases and J 5 bases; bases outside gene matches: 14. The CDR3 runs 14 residues. The CDR3 DNA is TGTGCCTCGGCCCTGGACGGGAGGTGGGAGACCCAGTACTTC. Translation gives CASALDGRWETQYF.

The V and J genes are TRBV30 and TRBJ1-1, with TRBD1 identical over 10 bases. CDR3 length: 16 residues. The germline V gene has CDR1 GTSNPN and CDR2 SVGIG (reference sequence). V shed 2 bases, J shed 5 bases, and the junction held 11 bases outside the gene matches. This CDR3 reads CAWSHPYGTGDTEAFF. The CDR3 DNA reads as TGTGCCTGGAGTCACCCCTATGGGACAGGGGATACTGAAGCTTTCTTT.

This CDR3 reads CASSQGLVGTEAFF. In DNA form, the CDR3 reads TGTGCCAGTAGTCAGGGGCTTGTAGGCACTGAAGCTTTCTTT. The V gene is TRBV19, the J gene TRBJ1-1, with D perhaps TRBD1 (6 bases). The CDR3 consists of 14 residues. Germline loops: CDR1 LNHDA, CDR2 SQIVND (reference sequence). Trimming left V 5 bases short and J 4 bases short, with 14 bases between.

The chain is built from TRBV11-2 and TRBJ1-1; D is unclear. The ends were cut back, 0 bases at V and 11 bases at J, with 13 bases in the middle. CDR1 is SGHAT, CDR2 FQNNGV, per germline. The CDR3 is made up of 13 amino acids. This CDR3 is CASSLERKGEAFF. The CDR3 nucleotides read TGTGCCAGCAGCTTAGAAAGGAAGGGAGAGGCTTTCTTT.

This chain connects TRBV2 to TRBJ1-5; 9 bases fit TRBD1. This CDR3 spans 16 amino acids. J lost 1 base, V lost 1 base, and 2 bases had no gene match. CDR1 and CDR2 from the germline V gene are SNHLY and FYNNEI. CDR3 DNA: TGTGCCAGCAGTGAAGACAGGGGGCAAAGCAATCAGCCCCAGCATTTT. Its protein product is CASSEDRGQSNQPQHF.

The gene calls are TRBV7-9 and TRBJ1-2; 7 bases are shared with TRBD1. V shed 11 bases and J 3 bases; nucleotides not matched to a gene: 9. Germline V gene lookup returns CDR1 SEHNR and CDR2 FQNEAQ (reference sequence). The CDR3 extends over 13 amino acids. The CDR3 protein is CAGQKGADYGYTF. For the CDR3, the DNA is TGTGCCGGACAAAAGGGGGCCGACTATGGCTACACCTTC.

DNA of the CDR3: TGTGCCAGCAGGACCCCTGAGGGTTACTATGGCTACACCTTC. It specifies CASRTPEGYYGYTF. This rearrangement joins TRBV2 to TRBJ1-2, with D unresolved. In germline, CDR1 is SNHLY, CDR2 FYNNEI. V gave up 6 bases and J gave up 3 bases, with 14 bases separating them. CDR3 size: 14 residues.

The V call is TRBV9, the J call TRBJ1-4; possibly TRBD1 for D (6 bases). V lost 0 bases to trimming and J lost 5 bases, with 11 bases between them. The CDR3 has 15 residues. The germline V gene has CDR1 SGDLS and CDR2 YYNGEE. CDR3 loop: CASSVAGQGNEKLFF. The DNA of the CDR3 is TGTGCCAGCAGCGTAGCTGGGCAGGGGAATGAAAAACTGTTTTTT.

This clone has a handful of counts. This chain joins TRBV5-4 and TRBJ2-7; perhaps TRBD2 as D (5 bases). Germline lookup yields CDR1 SGHNT and CDR2 YYREEE (reference sequence). Trimming left V 4 bases short and J 0 bases short, with 20 bases between. The CDR3 totals 17 residues. CDR3 sequence (DNA): TGTGCCAGCAGCCGGGGAGCGAGCGGACGGGACTCCTACGAGCAGTACTTC. It yields the protein CASSRGASGRDSYEQYF.

In its sample, this clone was seen once. The CDR3 is CASSGTSGAPDTQYF. The CDR3, as DNA: TGTGCCAGCAGTGGGACTAGCGGGGCCCCAGATACGCAGTATTTT. The chain is built from TRBV6-5 and TRBJ2-3; 13 bases are a match to TRBD2. This CDR3 spans 15 amino acids. J was trimmed by 4 bases and V by 5 bases; bases with no gene match: 3. The germline CDR1 and CDR2 sequences are MNHEY and SVGAGI.

The chain links TRBV13 to TRBJ2-3, with 16 bases aligning to TRBD2. The CDR3 totals 22 residues. Germline values: CDR1 PRHDT, CDR2 FYEKMQ (reference sequence). After removal of 3 bases from V and 6 bases from J, the junction contained 21 bases not matched to a gene. The CDR3 loop is CASSFDQMKPGLAGGPSDTQYF. DNA of the CDR3: TGTGCCAGCAGCTTCGACCAGATGAAACCGGGACTAGCGGGAGGGCCCTCTGATACGCAGTATTTT.

The CDR3 is CASSPGGSTDTQYF. The DNA for the CDR3 is TGTGCCAGCAGTCCGGGGGGTAGCACAGATACGCAGTATTTT. The rearrangement links TRBV28 to TRBJ2-3; TRBD2 aligns across 7 bases. CDR3 length: 14 residues. CDR1 is MDHEN, CDR2 SYDVKM, per germline. V lost 5 bases and J lost 0; bases outside the gene matches: 2.

This clone has just one count. The chain recombines TRBV9 with TRBJ2-7; possible D gene TRBD1, 6 bases. The V and J ends lost 0 bases and 0 bases respectively, with 7 bases between them. This CDR3 is 14 amino acids long. Germline assignment: CDR1 SGDLS and CDR2 YYNGEE. The CDR3 DNA sequence: TGTGCCAGCAGCGTAGCGGGACACTCCTACGAGCAGTACTTC. Residues: CASSVAGHSYEQYF.

This clone was counted a few times. The gene calls are TRBV19 and TRBJ1-1; 8 bases match TRBD1. Germline CDR1 is LNHDA and CDR2 is SQIVND (reference sequence). J lost 4 bases, V lost 4 bases, and 5 bases had no gene match. CDR3 length: 14 amino acids. CDR3 nucleotide sequence: TGTGCCAGTAGTACTAGACAGGGGTTCACTGAAGCTTTCTTT. Protein sequence: CASSTRQGFTEAFF.

This clone was recorded once. V usage is TRBV20-1 and J usage is TRBJ1-2, with D unresolved. Looked up from germline, CDR1 is DFQATT and CDR2 is SNEGSKA (reference sequence). The CDR3 runs 11 residues. With 6 bases removed from V and 6 bases from J, the gap between germline ends came to 11 bases. In DNA form, the CDR3 reads TGCAGTGCACCCGACAACAATGGCTACACCTTC. This encodes CSAPDNNGYTF.

This chain joins TRBV6-5 and TRBJ2-3; D is perhaps TRBD2 (6 bases). Germline V gives CDR1 MNHEY, CDR2 SVGAGI. Trimming cost V 6 bases and J 0 bases, with 13 bases left between them. CDR3 length equals 15 residues. The CDR3 is CASRGGIISTDTQYF. The CDR3, as DNA: TGTGCCAGCAGGGGCGGGATCATTAGCACAGATACGCAGTATTTT.

The chain employs TRBV5-4 and TRBJ2-7; unclear D gene. The germline V and J ends were trimmed by 4 bases and 7 bases, with 24 bases remaining between them. The CDR3 runs to 16 residues. Germline V gene sequence: CDR1 SGHNT, CDR2 YYREEE (reference sequence). DNA of the CDR3: TGTGCCAGCAGCCTACCCGACGGCAGGCATTTAAGGGAGCAGTACTTC. It is translated as CASSLPDGRHLREQYF.

The chain joins TRBV11-2 to TRBJ2-2; TRBD1 matches at 8 bases. Trimming removed 5 bases from V and 3 bases from J; junction bases left unmatched: 5. The CDR3 extends over 15 amino acids. Germline lookup yields CDR1 SGHAT and CDR2 FQNNGV. CDR3 protein: CASSRRRGHTGELFF. CDR3 DNA sequence: TGTGCCAGCAGCCGGCGCAGGGGGCACACCGGGGAGCTGTTTTTT.

This sequence joins TRBV12-5 and TRBJ2-7, with TRBD2 matching 7 bases. The CDR3 has 15 residues. Germline V gives CDR1 LGHNT, CDR2 FRNRAP. The V gene end was trimmed by 2 bases and the J gene end by 2 bases; junction bases not matched to a gene: 6. This CDR3 is CASGLKASGTYEQYF. The CDR3 nucleotides are TGTGCTAGTGGTTTGAAGGCTAGCGGCACCTACGAGCAGTACTTC.

The V and J genes are TRBV30 and TRBJ1-4; 9 bases align to TRBD1. Germline values: CDR1 GTSNPN, CDR2 SVGIG (reference sequence). The CDR3 runs 14 residues. Losses at the gene ends were 3 bases for V and 7 bases for J; bases not matched to a gene: 6. CDR3 bases: TGTGCCTGGAGGGTGACAGGGGGAGGTGAAAAACTGTTTTTT. Residues: CAWRVTGGGEKLFF. The full variable domain, completed using reference TRBV30 and TRBJ1-4, is SQTIHQWPATLVQPVGSPLSLECTVEGTSNPNLYWYRQAAGRGLQLLFYSVGIGQISSEVPQNLSASRPQDRQFILSSKKLLLSDSGFYLCAWRVTGGGEKLFFGSGTQLSVL.

The chain links TRBV28 to TRBJ1-1; D gene ambiguous. Germline CDR1 is MDHEN and CDR2 is SYDVKM. This CDR3 spans 14 amino acids. The V end lost 4 bases, the J end lost 3 bases, and 12 bases lay between the germline ends. The CDR3 coding sequence is TGTGCCAGCAGTTCGACGGGTTACTACACTGAAGCTTTCTTT. As protein: CASSSTGYYTEAFF.

This clone was counted between two and nine times. V is TRBV7-6 and J is TRBJ2-1, with D possibly being TRBD1 (6 bases). Trimming pared 5 bases from V and 7 bases from J, leaving 21 bases between. There are 16 residues in the CDR3. Germline CDR1 reads SGHVS; CDR2 reads FNYEAQ. The CDR3 reads CASSNLLGGEINEQFF. The CDR3 DNA reads TGTGCCAGCAGCAATTTGCTAGGGGGAGAGATAAATGAGCAGTTCTTC.

J is TRBJ2-1 and V is TRBV6-1; 8 nucleotides agree with TRBD2. Losses at the gene ends were 4 bases for V and 9 bases for J; bases not matched to a gene: 5. There are 13 residues in the CDR3. Per germline, CDR1 MNHNS and CDR2 SASEGT. The CDR3 loop is CASSVEREFEQFF. The CDR3 coding sequence is TGTGCCAGCAGTGTAGAGCGGGAGTTTGAGCAGTTCTTC.